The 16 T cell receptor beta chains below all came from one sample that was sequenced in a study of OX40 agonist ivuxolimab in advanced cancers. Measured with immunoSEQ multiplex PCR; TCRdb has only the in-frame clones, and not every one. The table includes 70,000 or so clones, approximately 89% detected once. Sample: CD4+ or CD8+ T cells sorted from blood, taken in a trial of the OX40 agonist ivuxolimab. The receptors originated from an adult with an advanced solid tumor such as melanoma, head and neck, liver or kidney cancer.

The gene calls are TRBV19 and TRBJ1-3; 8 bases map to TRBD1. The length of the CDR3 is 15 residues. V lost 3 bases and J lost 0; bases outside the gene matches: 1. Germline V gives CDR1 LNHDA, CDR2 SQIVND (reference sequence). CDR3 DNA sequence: TGTGCCAGTAGTATGGGACAGGACTCTGGAAACACCATATATTTT. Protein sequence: CASSMGQDSGNTIYF.

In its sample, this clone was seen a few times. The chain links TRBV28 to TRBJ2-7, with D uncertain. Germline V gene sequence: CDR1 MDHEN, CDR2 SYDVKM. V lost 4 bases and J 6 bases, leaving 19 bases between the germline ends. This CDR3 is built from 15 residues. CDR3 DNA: TGTGCCAGCAGTTCCCCCCTGTCTGTTAGCCGCGAGCAGTACTTC. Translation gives CASSSPLSVSREQYF.

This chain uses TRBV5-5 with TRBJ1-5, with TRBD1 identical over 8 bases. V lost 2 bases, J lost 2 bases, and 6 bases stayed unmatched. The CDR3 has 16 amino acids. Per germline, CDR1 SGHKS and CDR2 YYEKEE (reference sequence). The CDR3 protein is CASSFAGGAGNQPQHF. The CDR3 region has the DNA TGTGCCAGCAGCTTCGCAGGGGGCGCGGGCAATCAGCCCCAGCATTTT.

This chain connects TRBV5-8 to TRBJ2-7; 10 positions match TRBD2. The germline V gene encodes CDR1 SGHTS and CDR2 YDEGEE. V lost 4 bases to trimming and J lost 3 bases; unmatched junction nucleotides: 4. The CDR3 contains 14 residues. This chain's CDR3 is CASSHGTSDYEQYF. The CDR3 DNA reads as TGTGCCAGCAGCCACGGGACTAGCGACTACGAGCAGTACTTC.

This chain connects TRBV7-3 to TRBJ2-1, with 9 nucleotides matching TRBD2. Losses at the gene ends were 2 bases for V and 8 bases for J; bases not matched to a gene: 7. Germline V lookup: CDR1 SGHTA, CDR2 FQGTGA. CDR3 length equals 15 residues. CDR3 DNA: TGTGCCAGCAGCTTAGTCCCTAGCGGGGTGGATGAGCAGTTCTTC. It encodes CASSLVPSGVDEQFF.

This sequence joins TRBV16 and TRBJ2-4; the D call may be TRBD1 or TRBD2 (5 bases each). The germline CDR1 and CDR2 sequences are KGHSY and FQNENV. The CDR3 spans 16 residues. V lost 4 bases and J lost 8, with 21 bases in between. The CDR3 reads CASSLNGGEKRDIQYF. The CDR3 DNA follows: TGTGCCAGCAGCCTCAATGGGGGAGAGAAAAGGGACATTCAGTACTTC.

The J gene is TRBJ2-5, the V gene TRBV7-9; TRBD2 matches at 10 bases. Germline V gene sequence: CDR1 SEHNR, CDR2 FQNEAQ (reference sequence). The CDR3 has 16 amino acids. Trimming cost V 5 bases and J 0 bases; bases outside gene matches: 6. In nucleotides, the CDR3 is TGTGCCAGCAGCCCTAGCGGGAGCCGGTACCAAGAGACCCAGTACTTC. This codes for CASSPSGSRYQETQYF. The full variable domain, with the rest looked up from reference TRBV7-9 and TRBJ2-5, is DTGVSQNPRHKITKRGQNVTFRCDPISEHNRLYWYRQTLGQGPEFLTYFQNEAQLEKSRLLSDRFSAERPKGSFSTLEIQRTEQGDSAMYLCASSPSGSRYQETQYFGPGTRLLVL.

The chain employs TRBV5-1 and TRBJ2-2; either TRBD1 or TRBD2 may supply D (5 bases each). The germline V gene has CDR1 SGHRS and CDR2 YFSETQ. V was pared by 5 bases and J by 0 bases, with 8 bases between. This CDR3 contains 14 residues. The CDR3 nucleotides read TGCGCCAGCAGGCTGGGGGCGAACACCGGGGAGCTGTTTTTT. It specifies CASRLGANTGELFF.

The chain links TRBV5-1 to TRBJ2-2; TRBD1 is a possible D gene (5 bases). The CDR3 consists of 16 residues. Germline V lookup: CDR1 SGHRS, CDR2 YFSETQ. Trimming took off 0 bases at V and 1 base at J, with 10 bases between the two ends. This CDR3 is CASSLGGRVNTGELFF. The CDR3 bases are TGCGCCAGCAGCTTGGGGGGCAGGGTGAACACCGGGGAGCTGTTTTTT.

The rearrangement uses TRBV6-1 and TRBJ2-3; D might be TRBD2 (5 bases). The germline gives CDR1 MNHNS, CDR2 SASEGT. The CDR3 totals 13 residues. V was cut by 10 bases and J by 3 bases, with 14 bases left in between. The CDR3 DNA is TGTGCCATCGGGGTTTCCCGGACAGATACGCAGTATTTT. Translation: CAIGVSRTDTQYF.

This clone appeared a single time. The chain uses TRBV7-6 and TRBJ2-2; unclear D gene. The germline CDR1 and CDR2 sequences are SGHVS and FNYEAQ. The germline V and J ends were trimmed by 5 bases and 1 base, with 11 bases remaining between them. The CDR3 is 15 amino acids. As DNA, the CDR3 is TGTGCCAGCAGCCCTCTACCACAGAACACCGGGGAGCTGTTTTTT. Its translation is CASSPLPQNTGELFF.

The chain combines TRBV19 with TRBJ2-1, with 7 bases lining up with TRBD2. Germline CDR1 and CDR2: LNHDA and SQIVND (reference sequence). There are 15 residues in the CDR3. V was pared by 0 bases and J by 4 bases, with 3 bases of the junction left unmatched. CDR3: CASSIEGGRYNEQFF. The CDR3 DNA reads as TGTGCCAGTAGTATAGAGGGCGGGAGATACAATGAGCAGTTCTTC.

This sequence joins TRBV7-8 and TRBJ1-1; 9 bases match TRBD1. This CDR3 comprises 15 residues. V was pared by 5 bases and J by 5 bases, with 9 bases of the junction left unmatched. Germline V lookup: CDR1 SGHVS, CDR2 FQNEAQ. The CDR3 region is CASSAQGARSTEAFF. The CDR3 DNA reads TGTGCCAGCAGCGCACAGGGGGCGCGGAGTACTGAAGCTTTCTTT.

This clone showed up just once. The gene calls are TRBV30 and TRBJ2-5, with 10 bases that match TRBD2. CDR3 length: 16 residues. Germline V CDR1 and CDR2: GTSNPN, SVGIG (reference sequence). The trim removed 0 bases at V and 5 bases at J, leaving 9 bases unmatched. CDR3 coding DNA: TGTGCCTGGAGTGTGGGCAGCGGGAGGGCCAAGGAGACCCAGTACTTC. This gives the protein CAWSVGSGRAKETQYF.

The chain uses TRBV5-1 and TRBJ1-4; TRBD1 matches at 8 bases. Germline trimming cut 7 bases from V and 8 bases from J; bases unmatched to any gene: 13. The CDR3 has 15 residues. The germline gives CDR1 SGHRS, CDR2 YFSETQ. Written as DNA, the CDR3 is TGCGCCAGCCGAGCGGGCGGACAGGGAGGGGAAAAACTGTTTTTT. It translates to CASRAGGQGGEKLFF. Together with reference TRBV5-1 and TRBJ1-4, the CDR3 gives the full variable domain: KAGVTQTPRYLIKTRGQQVTLSCSPISGHRSVSWYQQTPGQGLQFLFEYFSETQRNKGNFPGRFSGRQFSNSRSEMNVSTLELGDSALYLCASRAGGQGGEKLFFGSGTQLSVL.

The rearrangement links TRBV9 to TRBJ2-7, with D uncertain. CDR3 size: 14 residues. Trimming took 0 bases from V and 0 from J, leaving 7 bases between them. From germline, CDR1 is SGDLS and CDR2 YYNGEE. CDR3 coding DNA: TGTGCCAGCAGCGTAGGACAAAGCTCCTACGAGCAGTACTTC. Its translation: CASSVGQSSYEQYF.